The present T cell receptor (beta chain) was sequenced within a study of neoadjuvant anti-PD-1 for oral cavity cancer. The wider study: Patients without progression got a fourth dose around day 43. Study results and limitations: PBMC Gini-index clonality exceeded responders' in non-responders post-nivolumab.

The time point here: after neoadjuvant nivolumab, at surgical resection. No culture or expansion preceded analysis of these blood cells. Trimming shortened V by 3 bases and J by 0 bases, and 9 bases separated the two germline ends. The CDR3 contains 13 residues. The germline gives CDR1 SQVTM, CDR2 ANQGSEA. With regard to this clone: Its target is not known.

PBMC libraries mostly used around 510 ng of input genomic DNA, with six replicates per sample. Method: immunoSEQ multiplex PCR; TCRdb's copy keeps in-frame clones and lacks some. The repertoire holds tens of thousands of clones, with about 88% as singletons. The origin of this receptor is a person aged 35 to 85 with oral cavity squamous cell carcinoma. The sample was PBMCs, taken after nivolumab (anti-PD-1) treatment. V is TRBV29-1 and J is TRBJ2-7; D call uncertain. CDR3 loop: CSVEGDLSYEQYF. The CDR3 DNA sequence: TGCAGCGTTGAGGGCGACCTCTCCTACGAGCAGTACTTC.